This TCR beta chain was found in a study of blood T cell repertoires in COVID-19. Across the whole study: Whether acute or convalescent, the COVID-19 samples came from the United States, Italy and Spain. Sample material is recorded as cDNA or gDNA derived from T cells, B-cell-depleted T cells, or PBMCs.

The germline gives CDR1 SGHTA, CDR2 FQGTGA. V gave up 5 bases and J gave up 5 bases, with 15 bases separating them. The CDR3 extends over 14 amino acids. In the authors' workflow: Researchers report that nucleated cell counts were estimated from reference gene primer amplification. Sequenced by immunoSEQ multiplex PCR; TCRdb stores in-frame clones only, minus some. The V and J calls and clone size come from that table; D and trimming were worked out from the DNA. Altogether 320,000 or so clones are present, around nine tenths being singletons, with the ten largest covering approximately 5.5%. This sequence was found in a man aged 55 to 70 who had recovered from COVID-19. Sequenced input: PBMCs or T cells enriched from blood (not recorded which). This chain connects TRBV7-3 to TRBJ1-2; no firm D call. For the CDR3, the DNA is TGTGCCAGCAGCAGCCCCGGGGAAAAGTATGGCTACACCTTC. Translation gives CASSSPGEKYGYTF.